The following is a T cell receptor beta chain sequence with its context. This record comes from a study of technical replicates of blood from a handful of donors. The method was immunoSEQ multiplex PCR; TCRdb's version includes in-frame clones alone and lacks a portion of them. The data contain approximately 73,000 clones, about 93% of them singletons. J gave up 8 bases and V 7 bases, and 12 bases lay outside the gene matches. This CDR3 is built from 14 residues. CDR1 and CDR2 from the germline V gene are SGHRS and YFSETQ. Sequencing used T cells isolated from PBMCs. The source of this sequence is a human donor in good health. The V gene is TRBV5-1, the J gene TRBJ2-1; 7 positions agree with TRBD2. CDR3 sequence: CASATGLGVDEQFF. CDR3 sequence (DNA): TGCGCCAGCGCCACCGGACTAGGCGTCGATGAGCAGTTCTTC.